This record concerns one T cell receptor (beta chain) sequence. The CDR3 loop spans 13 amino acids. CDR1 and CDR2 (germline): MDHEN, SYDVKM. V gave up 5 bases and J gave up 6 bases, with 12 bases separating them. The record originates from a study of shared clonotypes between healthy human individuals. Data came from immunoSEQ multiplex PCR; TCRdb stores just in-frame clones and leaves some out. The table shows some 2,500,000 clones, with roughly 92% occurring only once. The sequencing input was naive CD4+ T cells from PBMCs. Documented subset: CD45RA+ positively selected. This clonotype originated in a young man in good health. Some clones in this sample may be carry-over from other donors' samples. The gene calls are TRBV28 and TRBJ2-3; D is undetermined. The CDR3 reads CASSPRPEDTQYF. Written as DNA, the CDR3 is TGTGCCAGCAGTCCCCGGCCCGAGGATACGCAGTATTTT. The variable domain in full, with the rest retrieved from reference TRBV28 and TRBJ2-3, is DVKVTQSSRYLVKRTGEKVFLECVQDMDHENMFWYRQDPGLGLRLIYFSYDVKMKEKGDIPEGYSVSREKKERFSLILESASTNQTSMYLCASSPRPEDTQYFGPGTRLTVL.